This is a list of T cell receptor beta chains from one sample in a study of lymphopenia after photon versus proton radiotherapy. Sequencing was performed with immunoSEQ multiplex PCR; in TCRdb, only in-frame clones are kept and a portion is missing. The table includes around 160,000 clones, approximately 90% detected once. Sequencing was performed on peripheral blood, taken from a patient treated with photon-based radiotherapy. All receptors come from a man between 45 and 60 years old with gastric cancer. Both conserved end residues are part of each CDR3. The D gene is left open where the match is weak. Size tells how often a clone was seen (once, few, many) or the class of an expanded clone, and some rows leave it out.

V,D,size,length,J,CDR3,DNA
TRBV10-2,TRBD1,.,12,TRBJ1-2,CASIDRDGGYTF,TGCGCCAGCATAGACAGGGACGGTGGCTACACCTTC
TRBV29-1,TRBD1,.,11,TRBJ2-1,CSVGQGYEQFF,TGCAGCGTTGGACAGGGCTATGAGCAGTTCTTC
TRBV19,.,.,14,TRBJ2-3,CASSTAGRTDTQYF,TGTGCCAGTAGTACGGCAGGGCGCACAGATACGCAGTATTTT
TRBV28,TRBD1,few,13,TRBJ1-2,CASSSQGAEGYTF,TGTGCCAGCAGTTCACAGGGGGCGGAGGGCTACACCTTC
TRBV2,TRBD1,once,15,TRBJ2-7,CASREGQGSTYEQYF,TGTGCCAGCAGAGAGGGACAGGGTTCAACCTACGAGCAGTACTTC
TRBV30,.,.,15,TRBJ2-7,CAWSVGIAGTYEQYF,TGTGCCTGGAGTGTTGGGATAGCAGGGACCTACGAGCAGTACTTC
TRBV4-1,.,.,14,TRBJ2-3,CASSQVAGRDTQYF,TGCGCCAGCAGCCAAGTGGCAGGGAGAGATACGCAGTATTTT
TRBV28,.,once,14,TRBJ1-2,CASSLGVGGDGYTF,TGTGCCAGCAGTTTAGGCGTCGGGGGCGATGGCTACACCTTC
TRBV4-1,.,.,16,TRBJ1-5,CASSQGWLAFNQPQHF,TGCGCCAGCAGCCAAGGGTGGTTAGCCTTCAATCAGCCCCAGCATTTT
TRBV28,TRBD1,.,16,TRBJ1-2,CASSLRLGGGQVGYTF,TGTGCCAGCAGTTTACGGTTAGGGGGCGGCCAAGTCGGCTACACCTTC
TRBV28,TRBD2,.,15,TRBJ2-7,CASSLGTSGSYEQYF,TGTGCCAGCAGTTTGGGGACTAGCGGATCCTACGAGCAGTACTTC
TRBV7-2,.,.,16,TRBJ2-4,CASSLGQGLTKNIQYF,TGTGCCAGCAGCTTAGGGCAGGGTCTGACCAAAAACATTCAGTACTTC
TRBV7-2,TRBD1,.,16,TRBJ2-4,CASSLLTGISGNIQYF,TGTGCCAGCAGCTTGCTGACAGGGATAAGTGGAAACATTCAGTACTTC
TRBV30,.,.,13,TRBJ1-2,CAWSVGQGIGYTF,TGTGCCTGGAGTGTCGGTCAGGGAATTGGCTACACCTTC
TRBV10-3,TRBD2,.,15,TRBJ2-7,CAISESSGRAVEQYF,TGTGCCATCAGTGAGTCTAGCGGGAGGGCGGTGGAGCAGTACTTC
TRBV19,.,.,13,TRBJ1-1,CASSIKGRAEAFF,TGTGCCAGTAGTATAAAGGGTCGAGCTGAAGCTTTCTTT
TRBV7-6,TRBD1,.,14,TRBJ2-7,CASSSYRGFNEQYF,TGTGCCAGCAGCTCCTACAGGGGGTTCAACGAGCAGTACTTC
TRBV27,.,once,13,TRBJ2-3,CASRLYSTDTQYF,TGTGCCAGCAGGTTGTACAGCACAGATACGCAGTATTTT
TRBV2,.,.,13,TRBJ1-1,CASSVGGRGVAFF,TGTGCCAGCAGTGTCGGGGGACGGGGGGTGGCTTTCTTT
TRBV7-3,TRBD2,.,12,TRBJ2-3,CASGLAADTQYF,TGTGCCAGCGGGCTAGCGGCAGATACGCAGTATTTT
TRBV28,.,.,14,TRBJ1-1,CASSFTALNTEAFF,TGTGCCAGCAGTTTTACAGCTTTGAACACTGAAGCTTTCTTT
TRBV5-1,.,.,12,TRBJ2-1,CASSLNGDEQFF,TGCGCCAGCAGCTTGAACGGCGATGAGCAGTTCTTC
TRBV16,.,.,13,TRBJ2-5,CASSQRAGETQYF,TGTGCCAGCAGCCAACGGGCGGGAGAGACCCAGTACTTC
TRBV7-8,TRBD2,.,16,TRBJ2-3,CASSSGLAGSTDTQYF,TGTGCCAGCAGCTCGGGACTAGCGGGTAGCACAGATACGCAGTATTTT
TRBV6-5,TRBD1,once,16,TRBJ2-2,CASSYPGQGNAGELFF,TGTGCCAGCAGTTACCCGGGACAGGGGAACGCCGGGGAGCTGTTTTTT
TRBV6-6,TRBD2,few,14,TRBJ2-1,CASTGLAGDNEQFF,TGTGCCAGCACTGGACTAGCGGGTGACAATGAGCAGTTCTTC
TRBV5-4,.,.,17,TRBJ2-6,CASSLAHRSSGANVLTF,TGTGCCAGCAGCTTGGCTCACAGAAGCTCTGGGGCCAACGTCCTGACTTTC
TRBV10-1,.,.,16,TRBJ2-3,CASSEGASWREDTQYF,TGCGCCAGCAGTGAGGGGGCTAGCTGGAGGGAAGATACGCAGTATTTT
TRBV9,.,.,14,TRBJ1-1,CASSVVLPGSEAFF,TGTGCCAGCAGCGTAGTTCTGCCAGGCTCTGAAGCTTTCTTT
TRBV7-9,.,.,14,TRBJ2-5,CASSPSRPGETQYF,TGTGCCAGCAGCCCCTCGAGGCCAGGGGAGACCCAGTACTTC
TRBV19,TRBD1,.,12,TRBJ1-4,CASSNRQGPLFF,TGTGCCAGTAGTAACAGACAGGGGCCACTGTTTTTT
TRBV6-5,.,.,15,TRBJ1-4,CASSYLRGDDEKLFF,TGTGCCAGCAGTTACCTTAGGGGGGATGATGAAAAACTGTTTTTT
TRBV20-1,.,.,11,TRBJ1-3,CSAREGYTIYF,TGCAGTGCTAGAGAGGGTTACACCATATATTTT
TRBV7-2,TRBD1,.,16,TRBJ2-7,CASSLLGQTGTGEQYF,TGTGCCAGCAGCTTGTTGGGGCAGACAGGGACAGGCGAGCAGTACTTC
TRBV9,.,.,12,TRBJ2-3,CASSVQSDTQYF,TGTGCCAGCAGCGTTCAGTCAGATACGCAGTATTTT
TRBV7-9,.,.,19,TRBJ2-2,CASSLFSFRLGENTGELFF,TGTGCCAGCAGCTTATTTTCTTTTCGGCTGGGGGAGAACACCGGGGAGCTGTTTTTT
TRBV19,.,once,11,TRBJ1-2,CASSDSHGYTF,TGTGCCAGTAGTGACAGTCATGGCTACACCTTC
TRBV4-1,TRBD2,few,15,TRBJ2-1,CASSQGLAGLNEQFF,TGCGCCAGCAGCCAAGGATTAGCGGGACTCAATGAGCAGTTCTTC
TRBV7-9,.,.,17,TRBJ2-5,CASSLVSPLAAGETQYF,TGTGCCAGCAGCTTAGTTAGCCCTTTAGCCGCGGGAGAGACCCAGTACTTC
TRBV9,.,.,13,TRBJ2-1,CASSVGPPGEQFF,TGTGCCAGCAGCGTAGGTCCCCCCGGGGAGCAGTTCTTC
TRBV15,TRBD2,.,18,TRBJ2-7,CATSRVQSRTSSAYEQYF,TGTGCCACCAGCAGAGTCCAAAGTAGGACTAGCTCGGCCTACGAGCAGTACTTC
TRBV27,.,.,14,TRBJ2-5,CASSPWGGEETQYF,TGTGCCAGCAGTCCTTGGGGGGGCGAAGAGACCCAGTACTTC
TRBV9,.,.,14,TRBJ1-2,CASSVEAGGYGYTF,TGTGCCAGCAGCGTAGAGGCAGGTGGCTATGGCTACACCTTC
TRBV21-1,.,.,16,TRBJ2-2,CASTPLAETSNGELFF,TGTGCCAGCACGCCTTTGGCGGAGACATCAAACGGGGAGCTGTTTTTT
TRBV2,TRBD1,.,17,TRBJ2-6,CASSGTASLSGANVLTF,TGTGCCAGCAGCGGGACAGCCTCACTCTCTGGGGCCAACGTCCTGACTTTC
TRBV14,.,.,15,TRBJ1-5,CASSQGNVGNQPQHF,TGTGCCAGCAGCCAAGGGAACGTGGGCAATCAGCCCCAGCATTTT
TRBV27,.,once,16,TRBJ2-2,CASSLGVRGFTGELFF,TGTGCCAGCAGTTTAGGGGTCAGGGGATTCACCGGGGAGCTGTTTTTT
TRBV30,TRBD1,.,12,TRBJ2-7,CAWSGQSYEQYF,TGTGCCTGGTCGGGACAGTCCTACGAGCAGTACTTC
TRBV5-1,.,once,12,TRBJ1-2,CASSLGQAPTTF,TGCGCCAGCAGCTTGGGACAGGCCCCAACCACCTTC
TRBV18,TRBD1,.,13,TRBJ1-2,CASSPTGSGGYTF,TGTGCCAGCTCACCGACAGGGTCGGGGGGCTACACCTTC
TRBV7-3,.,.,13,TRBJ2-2,CASSSQAIGELFF,TGTGCCAGCAGCTCACAGGCGATCGGGGAGCTGTTTTTT
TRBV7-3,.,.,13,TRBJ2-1,CASSIERGYEQFF,TGTGCCAGCAGCATAGAAAGGGGGTATGAGCAGTTCTTC
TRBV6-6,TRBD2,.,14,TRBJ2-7,CASSPGTRNYEQYF,TGTGCCAGCAGTCCCGGGACTAGAAACTACGAGCAGTACTTC
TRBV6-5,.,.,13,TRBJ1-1,CASSLQGNTEAFF,TGTGCCAGCAGCTTACAGGGGAACACTGAAGCTTTCTTT
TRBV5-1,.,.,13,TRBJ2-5,CASSLDRRETQYF,TGCGCCAGCAGCTTGGACCGACGGGAGACCCAGTACTTC